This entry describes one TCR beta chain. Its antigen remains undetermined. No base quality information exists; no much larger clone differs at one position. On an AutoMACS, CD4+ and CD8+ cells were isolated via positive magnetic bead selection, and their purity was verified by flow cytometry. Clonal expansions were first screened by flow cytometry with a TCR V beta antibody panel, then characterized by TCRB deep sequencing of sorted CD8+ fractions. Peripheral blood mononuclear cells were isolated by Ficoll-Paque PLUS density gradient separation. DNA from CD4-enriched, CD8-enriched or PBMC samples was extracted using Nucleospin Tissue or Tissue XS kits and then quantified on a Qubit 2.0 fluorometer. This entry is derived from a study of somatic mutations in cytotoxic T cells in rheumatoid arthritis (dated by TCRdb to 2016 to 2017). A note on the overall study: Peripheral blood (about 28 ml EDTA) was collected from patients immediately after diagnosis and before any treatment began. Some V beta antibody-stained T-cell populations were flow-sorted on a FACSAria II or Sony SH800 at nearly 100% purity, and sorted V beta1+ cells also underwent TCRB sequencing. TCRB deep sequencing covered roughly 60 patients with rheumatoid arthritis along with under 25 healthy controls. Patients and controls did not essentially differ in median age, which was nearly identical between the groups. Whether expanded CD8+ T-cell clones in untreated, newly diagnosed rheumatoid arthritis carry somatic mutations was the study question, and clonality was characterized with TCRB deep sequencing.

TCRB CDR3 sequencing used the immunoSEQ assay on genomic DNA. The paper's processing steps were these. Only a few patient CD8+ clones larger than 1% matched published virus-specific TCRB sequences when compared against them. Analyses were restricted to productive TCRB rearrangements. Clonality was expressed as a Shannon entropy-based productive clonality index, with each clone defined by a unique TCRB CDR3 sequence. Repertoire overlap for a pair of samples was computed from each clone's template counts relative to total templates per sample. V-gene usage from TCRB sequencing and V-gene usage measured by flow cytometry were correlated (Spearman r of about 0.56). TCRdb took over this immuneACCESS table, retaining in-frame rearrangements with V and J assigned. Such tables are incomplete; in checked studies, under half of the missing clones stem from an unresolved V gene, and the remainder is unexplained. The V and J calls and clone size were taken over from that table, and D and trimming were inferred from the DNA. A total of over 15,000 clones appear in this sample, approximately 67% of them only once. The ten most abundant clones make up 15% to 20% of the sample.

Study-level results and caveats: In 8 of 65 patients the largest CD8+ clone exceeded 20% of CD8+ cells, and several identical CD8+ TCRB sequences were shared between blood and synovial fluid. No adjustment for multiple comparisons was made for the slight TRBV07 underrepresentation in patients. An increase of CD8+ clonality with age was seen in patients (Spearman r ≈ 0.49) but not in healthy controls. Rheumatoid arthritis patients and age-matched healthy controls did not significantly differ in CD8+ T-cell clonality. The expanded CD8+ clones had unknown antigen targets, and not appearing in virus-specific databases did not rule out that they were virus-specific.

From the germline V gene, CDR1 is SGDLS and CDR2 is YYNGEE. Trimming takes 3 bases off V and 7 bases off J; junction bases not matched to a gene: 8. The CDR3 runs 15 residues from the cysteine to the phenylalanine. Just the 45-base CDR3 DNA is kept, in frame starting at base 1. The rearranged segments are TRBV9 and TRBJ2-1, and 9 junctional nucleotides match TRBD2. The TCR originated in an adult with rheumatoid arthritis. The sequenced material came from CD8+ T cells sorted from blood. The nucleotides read TGTGCCAGCAGCGCCTCTAGCGGGGCCCGGAATGAGCAGTTCTTC. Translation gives CASSASSGARNEQFF.